A single sample gave rise to the 13 T cell receptor beta chains below, sequenced in a study of T cell responses to AZD1222 COVID-19 vaccine. Libraries were prepared by immunoSEQ multiplex PCR; TCRdb keeps only in-frame clonotypes and omits some of them. The sample contains around 83,000 clones, roughly nine tenths of which appear only once. The sequencing here drew on peripheral blood, taken on day 0 of AZD1222 vaccination. The source of these receptors is an adult in good health.

The chain recombines TRBV9 with TRBJ2-3; D call uncertain. This CDR3 is built from 13 residues. The germline CDR1 and CDR2 sequences are SGDLS and YYNGEE. The V gene lost 4 bases and the J gene lost 1 base, with 7 bases spanning the gap. The CDR3 protein is CASSPGGTDTQYF. The DNA for the CDR3 is TGTGCCAGCAGCCCAGGAGGCACAGATACGCAGTATTTT.

The chain uses TRBV4-2 and TRBJ1-1; 9 bases are shared with TRBD1. Germline V CDR1 and CDR2: LGHNA, YNFKEQ. The CDR3 spans 14 residues. V lost 4 bases, J lost 5 bases, and 5 bases stayed unmatched. The CDR3 loop reads CASSLGTGLTEAFF. CDR3 in DNA: TGTGCCAGCAGCCTGGGGACAGGGTTAACTGAAGCTTTCTTT.

The rearrangement joins TRBV5-8 to TRBJ1-2; D might be TRBD1 (5 bases). CDR1 is SGHTS and CDR2 is YDEGEE in the germline V gene. The CDR3 sequence is 15 residues long. Trimming left V 4 bases short and J 5 bases short, with 18 bases between. This chain's CDR3 is CASSHGTGNSYGYTF. The CDR3 region has the DNA TGTGCCAGCAGCCACGGGACCGGAAACTCGTATGGCTACACCTTC.

The CDR3 loop reads CASSIDAGWSNQPQHF. The CDR3 DNA sequence: TGTGCCAGTAGTATAGACGCAGGGTGGAGCAATCAGCCCCAGCATTTT. The chain joins TRBV19 to TRBJ1-5; D is perhaps TRBD1 (5 bases). Trimming removed 0 bases at V and 1 base at J, with 10 bases between. The CDR3 length is 16 residues. Germline CDR1 is LNHDA and CDR2 is SQIVND (reference sequence).

The chain has TRBV18 and TRBJ2-7, with 10 bases lining up with TRBD2. The CDR3 length is 17 residues. Germline values: CDR1 KGHSH, CDR2 LQKENI. Trimming took 3 bases from V and 4 from J; bases not matched to a gene: 12. CDR3 coding DNA: TGTGCCAGCTCACCGAGGCTAGCGGGAGTAGGTGTTTACGAGCAGTACTTC. Its translation: CASSPRLAGVGVYEQYF.

The rearrangement uses TRBV5-1 and TRBJ1-2, with D uncertain. CDR3 length equals 14 residues. Germline V gene data show CDR1 as SGHRS and CDR2 as YFSETQ. Trimming took 4 bases from V and 0 from J, leaving 10 bases between them. CDR3 DNA sequence: TGCGCCAGCAGCCGCGGAGGGACTAACTATGGCTACACCTTC. Translating it yields CASSRGGTNYGYTF. Full variable domain (missing parts from reference TRBV5-1 and TRBJ1-2): KAGVTQTPRYLIKTRGQQVTLSCSPISGHRSVSWYQQTPGQGLQFLFEYFSETQRNKGNFPGRFSGRQFSNSRSEMNVSTLELGDSALYLCASSRGGTNYGYTFGSGTRLTVV.

The V and J genes are TRBV4-2 and TRBJ1-4, with a tentative D call TRBD1 (6 bases). Between the trimmed V and J ends, which lost 1 base and 6 bases, there was a span of 9 bases. Germline-derived CDR1 and CDR2 are LGHNA and YNFKEQ. The CDR3 has 14 amino acids. CDR3 sequence (DNA): TGTGCCAGCAGCCAAGTGGACAGTGATGAAAAACTGTTTTTT. Protein sequence: CASSQVDSDEKLFF.

The table lists this clone with a count of one. The genes are TRBV16 and TRBJ1-2, with a weak D call TRBD1 (5 bases). The V gene's germline CDR1 is KGHSY and CDR2 FQNENV. CDR3 length equals 15 residues. Trimming cost V 4 bases and J 8 bases, with 20 bases left between them. The CDR3 region has the DNA TGTGCCAGCAGCCCATCTGACGGCCCATGGGACGGCTACACCTTC. Protein: CASSPSDGPWDGYTF.

The chain recombines TRBV18 with TRBJ2-7, with 12 bases fitting TRBD2. Trimming cost V 2 bases and J 0 bases; bases outside gene matches: 2. Per germline, CDR1 KGHSH and CDR2 LQKENI. The CDR3 has 16 residues. CDR3 coding DNA: TGTGCCAGCTCACCATTGACTAGCGGGAGCTCCTACGAGCAGTACTTC. Translated, it gives CASSPLTSGSSYEQYF.

CDR3 residues: CATSRDSRDGYTF. The DNA for the CDR3 is TGTGCCACCAGCCGTGACAGTCGAGATGGCTACACCTTC. V gene TRBV24-1 combines with J gene TRBJ1-2; perhaps TRBD1 as D (5 bases). Germline lookup yields CDR1 KGHDR and CDR2 SFDVKD. The V end lost 7 bases, the J end lost 6 bases, and 14 bases lay between the germline ends. CDR3 length: 13 amino acids.

The rearrangement uses TRBV6-2 or TRBV6-3 and TRBJ2-5; 7 nucleotides align to TRBD2. The CDR3 has 13 residues. V was clipped by 6 bases and J by 8 bases; unmatched bases: 9. Germline CDR1 is MNHEY and CDR2 is SVGEGT. CDR3 sequence (DNA): TGTGCCAGCAGCGCAGCGGGGCCTGGCACCCAGTACTTC. The encoded protein is CASSAAGPGTQYF.

This rearrangement joins TRBV19 to TRBJ2-7; 7 bases are a match to TRBD2. V lost 5 bases, J lost 4 bases, and 8 bases stayed unmatched. This CDR3 is 14 amino acids long. Germline CDR1 reads LNHDA; CDR2 reads SQIVND (reference sequence). The CDR3, as DNA: TGTGCCAGTAGTCCTAGCGGTGGAGGGTACGAGCAGTACTTC. It is translated as CASSPSGGGYEQYF. Filled out from reference TRBV19 and TRBJ2-7, the complete variable domain reads DGGITQSPKYLFRKEGQNVTLSCEQNLNHDAMYWYRQDPGQGLRLIYYSQIVNDFQKGDIAEGYSVSREKKESFPLTVTSAQKNPTAFYLCASSPSGGGYEQYFGPGTRLTVT.

The rearrangement joins TRBV28 to TRBJ2-7, with D tentatively TRBD1 (5 bases). The germline V gene encodes CDR1 MDHEN and CDR2 SYDVKM. The V and J ends lost 3 bases and 2 bases respectively, with 26 bases between them. This CDR3 is 19 amino acids long. CDR3 nucleotides: TGTGCCAGCAGTTTTCCCCCTACAGTCTTAACAGGTGGGCCCTACGAGCAGTACTTC. Amino acid sequence: CASSFPPTVLTGGPYEQYF.